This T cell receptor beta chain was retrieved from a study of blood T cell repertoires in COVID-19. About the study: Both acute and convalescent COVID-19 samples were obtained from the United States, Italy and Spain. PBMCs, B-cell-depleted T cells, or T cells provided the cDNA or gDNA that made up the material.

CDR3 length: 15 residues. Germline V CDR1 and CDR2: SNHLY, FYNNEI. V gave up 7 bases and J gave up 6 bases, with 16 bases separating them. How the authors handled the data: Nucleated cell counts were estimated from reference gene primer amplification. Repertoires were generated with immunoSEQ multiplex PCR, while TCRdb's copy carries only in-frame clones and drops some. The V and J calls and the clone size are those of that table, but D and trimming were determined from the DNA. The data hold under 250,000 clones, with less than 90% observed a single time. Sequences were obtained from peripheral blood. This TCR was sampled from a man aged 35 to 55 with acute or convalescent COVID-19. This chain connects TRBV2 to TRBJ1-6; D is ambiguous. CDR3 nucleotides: TGTGCCAGCAATCCGACCTTGGCGGGTAATTCACCCCTCCACTTT. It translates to CASNPTLAGNSPLHF.